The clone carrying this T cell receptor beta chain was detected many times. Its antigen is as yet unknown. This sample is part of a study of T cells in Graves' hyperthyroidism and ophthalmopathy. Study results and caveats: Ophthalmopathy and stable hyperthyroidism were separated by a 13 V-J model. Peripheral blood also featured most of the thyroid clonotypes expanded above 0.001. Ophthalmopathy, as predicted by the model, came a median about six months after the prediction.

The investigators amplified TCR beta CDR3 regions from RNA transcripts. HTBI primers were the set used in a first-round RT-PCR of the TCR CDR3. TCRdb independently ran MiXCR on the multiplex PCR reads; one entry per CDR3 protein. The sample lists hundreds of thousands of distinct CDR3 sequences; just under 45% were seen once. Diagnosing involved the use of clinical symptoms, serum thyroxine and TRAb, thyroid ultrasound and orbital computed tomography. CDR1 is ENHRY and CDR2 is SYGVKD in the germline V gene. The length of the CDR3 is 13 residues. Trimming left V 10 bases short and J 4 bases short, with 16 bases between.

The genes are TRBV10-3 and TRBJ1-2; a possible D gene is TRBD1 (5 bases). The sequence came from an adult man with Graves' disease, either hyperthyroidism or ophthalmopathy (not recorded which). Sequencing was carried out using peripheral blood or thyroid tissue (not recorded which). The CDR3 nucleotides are TGTGCCACCGGTAGAGGGGATGGCTATGGCTACACCTTC. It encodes CATGRGDGYGYTF.